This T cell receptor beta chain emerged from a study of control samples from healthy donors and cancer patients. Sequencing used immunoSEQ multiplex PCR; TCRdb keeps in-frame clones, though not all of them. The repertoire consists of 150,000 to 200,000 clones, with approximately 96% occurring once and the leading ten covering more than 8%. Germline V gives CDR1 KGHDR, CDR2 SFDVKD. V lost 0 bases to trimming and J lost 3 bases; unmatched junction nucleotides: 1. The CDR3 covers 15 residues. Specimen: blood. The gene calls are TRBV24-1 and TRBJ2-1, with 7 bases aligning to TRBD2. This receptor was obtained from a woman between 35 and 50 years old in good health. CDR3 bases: TGTGCCACCAGTGATTTGGCTAGCGGCTACAATGAGCAGTTCTTC. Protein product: CATSDLASGYNEQFF.